The rows below give T cell receptor beta chains drawn from one sample of a study of CD8+ T cells in alopecia areata. The method was immunoSEQ multiplex PCR; TCRdb's version includes in-frame clones alone and lacks a portion of them. The table records 200,000 or so clones, over 45% of them present only once. The sample was CD4+ T cells sorted from blood, taken at week 24, from a patient treated with tofacitinib. Every receptor here comes from a human donor with alopecia areata. Each CDR3 is given with its conserved first and last residue. D genes are given only for firm matches. Part of the rows lack a size; the others show once, few, many or a class for expanded clones.

v_gene,j_gene,d_gene,abundance,CDR3aa,CDR3nt
TRBV7-9,TRBJ2-7,.,.,CASSQDQRSYEQYF,TGTGCCAGCAGCCAAGATCAGCGGTCCTACGAGCAGTACTTC
TRBV9,TRBJ2-5,TRBD2,few,CASSASGGAGAPETQYF,TGTGCCAGCAGCGCTAGCGGGGGGGCCGGGGCTCCAGAGACCCAGTACTTC
TRBV2,TRBJ1-2,.,.,CASSDPRASLYGYTF,TGTGCCAGCAGTGATCCCCGGGCCTCACTTTATGGCTACACCTTC
TRBV15,TRBJ2-1,.,.,CATSRRAEQFF,TGTGCCACCAGCAGACGGGCCGAGCAGTTCTTC
TRBV18,TRBJ2-1,.,.,CASSPPGKLGEYNEQFF,TGTGCCAGCTCACCACCGGGAAAACTAGGCGAGTACAATGAGCAGTTCTTC
TRBV27,TRBJ2-7,TRBD1,few,CASSLRTGSEQYF,TGTGCCAGCAGTCTTCGGACAGGTTCCGAGCAGTACTTC
TRBV5-1,TRBJ2-3,TRBD2,.,CASSITAGDTDTQYF,TGCGCCAGCAGCATTACAGCGGGAGACACAGATACGCAGTATTTT
TRBV5-1,TRBJ2-3,.,.,CASSSGLHTDTQYF,TGCGCCAGCAGCTCGGGACTTCACACAGATACGCAGTATTTT
TRBV28,TRBJ2-1,TRBD1,few,CASRWTGIVGGNEQFF,TGTGCCAGCAGATGGACAGGGATAGTTGGAGGCAATGAGCAGTTCTTC
TRBV4-3,TRBJ1-2,.,.,CASSQEAQASYGYTF,TGCGCCAGCAGCCAAGAAGCACAGGCCTCCTATGGCTACACCTTC
TRBV27,TRBJ2-7,TRBD1,.,CASSSQGASYEQYF,TGTGCCAGCAGTTCCCAGGGGGCTTCCTACGAGCAGTACTTC
TRBV6-5,TRBJ2-3,.,.,CASGRGSTDTQYF,TGTGCCAGCGGGCGGGGTAGCACAGATACGCAGTATTTT
TRBV4-1,TRBJ1-4,.,.,CASSQGERVFKGSKEKLFF,TGCGCCAGCAGCCAAGGGGAGAGGGTTTTCAAGGGATCGAAGGAAAAACTGTTTTTT
TRBV10-2,TRBJ2-1,.,.,CASSQRSSVNEQFF,TGCGCCAGCAGCCAGAGATCTAGCGTCAATGAGCAGTTCTTC
TRBV14,TRBJ2-7,.,.,CASSQDATQYEQYF,TGTGCCAGCAGCCAAGATGCTACACAGTACGAGCAGTACTTC
TRBV27,TRBJ2-1,TRBD2,few,CASSSGGVTYNEQFF,TGTGCCAGCAGCAGCGGGGGGGTGACCTACAATGAGCAGTTCTTC
TRBV10-3,TRBJ1-6,TRBD1,.,CAINDRGTYNSPLHF,TGTGCCATCAACGACAGGGGGACCTATAATTCACCCCTCCACTTT
TRBV15,TRBJ2-3,TRBD1,.,CATSRGRTGGLDTQYF,TGTGCCACCAGCAGAGGCCGGACAGGGGGCCTAGATACGCAGTATTTT
TRBV29-1,TRBJ1-2,.,.,CSVEVRQALFYGYTF,TGCAGCGTTGAAGTAAGGCAGGCTCTCTTCTATGGCTACACCTTC
TRBV4-2,TRBJ2-3,.,.,CASSQDFPDTQYF,TGTGCCAGCAGCCAAGATTTTCCAGATACGCAGTATTTT
TRBV30,TRBJ2-1,.,.,CAWSAPSEVYNEQFF,TGTGCCTGGAGTGCCCCTAGTGAGGTCTACAATGAGCAGTTCTTC
TRBV7-2,TRBJ1-5,.,.,CASSSDWQPQHF,TGTGCCAGCAGCTCGGACTGGCAGCCCCAGCATTTT
TRBV29-1,TRBJ1-2,.,once,CSVSDAAYGYTF,TGCAGCGTTTCCGACGCGGCGTATGGCTACACCTTC
TRBV28,TRBJ2-1,.,.,CASTTKNSPNEQFF,TGTGCCAGCACGACCAAAAATTCCCCGAATGAGCAGTTCTTC
TRBV7-8,TRBJ2-1,TRBD2,.,CASSSSGGAYNEQFF,TGTGCCAGCAGTTCGTCCGGGGGGGCCTACAATGAGCAGTTCTTC
TRBV30,TRBJ1-5,TRBD1,few,CAWSTQGAGQPQHF,TGTGCCTGGAGTACACAGGGGGCGGGTCAGCCCCAGCATTTT
TRBV2,TRBJ1-2,TRBD1,.,CARQGEYGYTF,TGTGCCAGGCAGGGGGAATATGGCTACACCTTC
TRBV19,TRBJ2-7,.,many,CASSMTTREEQYF,TGTGCCAGTAGTATGACGACCCGAGAGGAGCAGTACTTC
TRBV29-1,TRBJ2-4,.,.,CSVEEWGGTQNIQYF,TGCAGCGTTGAAGAATGGGGCGGAACTCAAAACATTCAGTACTTC
TRBV6-5,TRBJ2-7,.,.,CASSSGRDRDYEQYF,TGTGCCAGCAGCTCGGGGAGAGACAGAGACTACGAGCAGTACTTC
TRBV5-1,TRBJ2-4,.,few,CASGTGLVKNIQYF,TGCGCCAGCGGAACGGGACTTGTCAAAAACATTCAGTACTTC
TRBV11-2,TRBJ2-3,.,few,CASSFATDTQYF,TGTGCCAGCAGCTTCGCCACAGATACGCAGTATTTT
TRBV30,TRBJ2-7,TRBD1,.,CAWSRGQGGEQYF,TGTGCCTGGAGTCGGGGACAGGGGGGCGAGCAGTACTTC
TRBV9,TRBJ1-1,.,.,CASSVAAVNTEAFF,TGTGCCAGCAGCGTAGCGGCGGTGAACACTGAAGCTTTCTTT
TRBV28,TRBJ2-7,TRBD1,few,CASSSGQGRHEQYF,TGTGCCAGCAGTTCGGGACAGGGCAGACACGAGCAGTACTTC
TRBV4-2,TRBJ1-2,.,.,CASSQGGETGGYGYTF,TGTGCCAGCAGCCAAGGAGGGGAAACGGGGGGCTATGGCTACACCTTC
TRBV5-1,TRBJ2-1,.,.,CASSLGQGNNEQFF,TGCGCCAGCAGCTTGGGGCAGGGGAACAATGAGCAGTTCTTC
TRBV29-1,TRBJ1-4,.,few,CSVVGGTNEKLFF,TGCAGCGTTGTTGGGGGTACTAATGAAAAACTGTTTTTT
TRBV7-9,TRBJ2-1,TRBD2,few,CASSLASGRAYGEQFF,TGTGCCAGCAGCTTAGCTAGCGGGAGGGCCTATGGTGAGCAGTTCTTC
TRBV7-9,TRBJ2-1,.,once,CASSLVGTGARNEQFF,TGTGCCAGCAGCTTAGTGGGGACTGGGGCACGCAATGAGCAGTTCTTC
TRBV19,TRBJ2-4,.,.,CASSIAGELAKNIQYF,TGTGCCAGTAGTATAGCTGGGGAACTAGCCAAAAACATTCAGTACTTC
TRBV18,TRBJ1-1,.,.,CASSLDMNTEAFF,TGTGCCAGCTCACTAGACATGAACACTGAAGCTTTCTTT
TRBV7-2,TRBJ2-4,.,.,CASSFRLAKNIQYF,TGTGCCAGCAGCTTCAGATTAGCCAAAAACATTCAGTACTTC
TRBV2,TRBJ2-1,TRBD2,.,CASRGTSGGLYYNEQFF,TGTGCCAGCAGAGGGACTAGCGGGGGGCTCTACTACAATGAGCAGTTCTTC
TRBV25-1,TRBJ1-1,TRBD1,.,CASTPSDRAPGAFF,TGTGCCAGCACGCCGAGTGACAGGGCGCCGGGGGCTTTCTTT
TRBV25-1,TRBJ2-5,.,.,CASSEGAVVYQETQYF,TGTGCCAGCAGTGAGGGAGCGGTAGTGTACCAAGAGACCCAGTACTTC
TRBV19,TRBJ1-2,.,.,CASSIGLQRYGYTF,TGTGCCAGTAGTATTGGGTTACAGCGCTATGGCTACACCTTC
TRBV30,TRBJ1-2,TRBD1,.,CAWSTGQDLYGYTF,TGTGCCTGGAGTACGGGACAGGACCTCTATGGCTACACCTTC